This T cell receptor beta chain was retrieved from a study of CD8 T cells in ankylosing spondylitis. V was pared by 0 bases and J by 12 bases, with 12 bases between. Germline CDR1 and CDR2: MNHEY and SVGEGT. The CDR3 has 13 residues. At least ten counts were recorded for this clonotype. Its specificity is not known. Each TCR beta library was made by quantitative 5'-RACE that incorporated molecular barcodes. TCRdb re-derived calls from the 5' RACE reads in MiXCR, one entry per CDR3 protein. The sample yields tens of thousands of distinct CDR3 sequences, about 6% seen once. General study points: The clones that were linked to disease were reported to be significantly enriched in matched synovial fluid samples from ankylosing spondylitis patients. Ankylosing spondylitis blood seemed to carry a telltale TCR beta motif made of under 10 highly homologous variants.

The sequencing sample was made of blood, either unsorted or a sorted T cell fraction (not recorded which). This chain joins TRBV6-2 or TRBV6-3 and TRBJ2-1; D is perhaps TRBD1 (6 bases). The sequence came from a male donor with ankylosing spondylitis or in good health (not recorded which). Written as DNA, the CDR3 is TGTGCCAGCAGTTACTCCCGTAGGGGGTTGCAGTTCTTC. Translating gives CASSYSRRGLQFF.